This TCR beta chain stems from a study of T cells after posttransplantation cyclophosphamide. The study's findings and limits: Later blood repertoires were often dominated by clones from the donor CD8+ memory compartment. Skin or GI-infiltrating T cells shared few TRB sequences with blood.

This clone was seen ten or more times. Its antigen is currently unknown. Only in-frame clones appear in the TCRdb table, and some are missing; sequencing was by immunoSEQ multiplex PCR. The sample is made up of tens of thousands of clones, none counted only once. Sample: PBMCs. The TCR was taken from a man aged 35-49 years in good health, CMV-negative, and a related stem cell transplant donor.

In DNA form, the CDR3 reads TGTGCCAGCAGTGCCAGGGGGCGAGGCAATCAGCCCCAGCATTTT. Protein: CASSARGRGNQPQHF. The chain uses TRBV7-2 and TRBJ1-5, with 8 bases fitting TRBD1. J gave up 2 bases and V 6 bases, and 6 bases lay outside the gene matches. Germline loops: CDR1 SGHTA, CDR2 FQGNSA. The CDR3 has 15 residues.